The source of this TCR beta chain is a study of T-cell reconstitution after alpha-beta-depleted transplantation in children. Unique molecular identifiers were used in preparing the TCRbeta library. Each CDR3 protein gets one entry after TCRdb re-called the PCR reads with MiXCR. The table records 400,000 to 500,000 distinct CDR3 sequences, approximately 11% of them present only once. This material consisted of PBMCs from the stem cell graft donor, taken from the stem cell graft. The TCR originated in a human donor who donated a stem cell graft to a child with acute myeloid leukemia.

The CDR3 region is CASSQIRLAGGLGEQFF. The CDR3 DNA sequence: TGCGCCAGCAGCCAAATCAGACTAGCGGGAGGCCTGGGTGAGCAGTTCTTC. The rearrangement uses TRBV4-1 and TRBJ2-1; 13 nucleotides line up with TRBD2. The CDR3 has 17 residues. Germline trimming cut 2 bases from V and 9 bases from J; bases unmatched to any gene: 10. The germline CDR1 and CDR2 sequences are MGHRA and YSYEKL.